A selection of T cell receptor beta chains follows, all from one sample in a study of blood T cell repertoires in COVID-19. Sequencing used immunoSEQ multiplex PCR; TCRdb keeps in-frame clones, though not all of them. Of roughly 80,000 clones listed, around nine tenths are singletons. The sample taken for sequencing was peripheral blood. Source of these receptors: a woman aged 80 or over with acute or convalescent COVID-19. Both conserved end residues are part of each CDR3. D genes are given only for firm matches. Where a row states a size, it is once, few, many or the class of an expanded clone; other rows omit it.

size: NA; V: TRBV5-1; D: TRBD1; J: TRBJ2-5; CDR3: CASSHAGTEETQYF; DNA: TGCGCCAGCAGCCACGCCGGGACAGAAGAGACCCAGTACTTC
size: NA; V: TRBV27; D: TRBD2; J: TRBJ2-7; CDR3: CASSRLADHYEQYF; DNA: TGTGCCAGCAGCCGACTAGCGGACCACTACGAGCAGTACTTC
size: NA; V: TRBV6-2/TRBV6-3; D: NA; J: TRBJ1-6; CDR3: CASSYPTLLDSPLHF; DNA: TGTGCCAGCAGTTATCCGACACTCTTAGACTCACCCCTCCACTTT
size: NA; V: TRBV7-9; D: NA; J: TRBJ1-6; CDR3: CASRRFDNSPLHF; DNA: TGTGCCAGTCGGAGGTTCGATAATTCACCCCTCCACTTT
size: NA; V: TRBV29-1; D: TRBD1; J: TRBJ1-2; CDR3: CSVESDRDYGYTF; DNA: TGCAGCGTTGAATCGGACAGGGACTATGGCTACACCTTC
size: NA; V: TRBV28; D: NA; J: TRBJ1-6; CDR3: CASSLRSGGYNSPLHF; DNA: TGTGCCAGCAGTTTACGCAGCGGAGGATATAATTCACCCCTCCACTTT
size: NA; V: TRBV24-1; D: NA; J: TRBJ2-3; CDR3: CATSDPIEDTQYF; DNA: TGTGCCACCAGTGATCCGATAGAAGATACGCAGTATTTT
size: once; V: TRBV20-1; D: NA; J: TRBJ2-7; CDR3: CSARQSYEQYF; DNA: TGCAGTGCTAGACAGTCCTACGAGCAGTACTTC
size: few; V: TRBV5-1; D: NA; J: TRBJ1-1; CDR3: CASSLQGQDTEAFF; DNA: TGCGCCAGCAGCCTCCAGGGTCAGGACACTGAAGCTTTCTTT
size: NA; V: TRBV5-1; D: NA; J: TRBJ2-7; CDR3: CASSPLPTAPSYEQYF; DNA: TGCGCCAGCAGCCCCCTCCCGACAGCCCCTTCCTACGAGCAGTACTTC
size: NA; V: TRBV7-2; D: TRBD2; J: TRBJ2-2; CDR3: CASSLAGLEAGELFF; DNA: TGTGCCAGCAGCTTAGCGGGACTAGAGGCCGGGGAGCTGTTTTTT
size: NA; V: TRBV4-2; D: NA; J: TRBJ1-3; CDR3: CASSHPPGGPRPGNTIYF; DNA: TGTGCCAGCAGCCATCCCCCGGGAGGGCCGCGCCCTGGAAACACCATATATTTT
size: NA; V: TRBV1; D: NA; J: TRBJ2-1; CDR3: CTSSQDRVAVNEQFF; DNA: TGCACCAGCAGCCAAGATCGAGTAGCCGTCAATGAGCAGTTCTTC
size: NA; V: TRBV28; D: TRBD1; J: TRBJ1-2; CDR3: CASSSSGQPDYGYTF; DNA: TGTGCCAGCAGTTCCTCGGGACAGCCTGACTATGGCTACACCTTC
size: NA; V: TRBV27; D: TRBD1; J: TRBJ2-7; CDR3: CASSFGPNPGQGSYEQYF; DNA: TGTGCCAGCAGTTTCGGCCCCAATCCGGGACAGGGGTCCTACGAGCAGTACTTC
size: NA; V: TRBV19; D: NA; J: TRBJ1-2; CDR3: CASSRFSAGYTF; DNA: TGTGCCAGCTCCAGGTTTTCGGCTGGCTACACCTTC
size: once; V: TRBV21-1; D: NA; J: TRBJ1-5; CDR3: CAGQGESNQPQHF; DNA: TGTGCCGGACAGGGTGAGAGCAATCAGCCCCAGCATTTT
size: NA; V: TRBV7-2; D: NA; J: TRBJ1-2; CDR3: CASSLDGRNYGYTF; DNA: TGTGCCAGCAGCTTAGATGGGAGAAACTATGGCTACACCTTC
size: NA; V: TRBV6-5; D: NA; J: TRBJ1-5; CDR3: CARNSAGVNQPQHF; DNA: TGTGCCAGGAATTCCGCAGGGGTGAATCAGCCCCAGCATTTT
size: NA; V: TRBV24-1; D: TRBD1; J: TRBJ1-5; CDR3: CATSEKGGRRSNQPQHF; DNA: TGTGCCACCAGTGAGAAAGGGGGCCGAAGGTCCAATCAGCCCCAGCATTTT
size: NA; V: TRBV4-3; D: NA; J: TRBJ1-2; CDR3: CASSRAQGGDYGYTF; DNA: TGCGCCAGCAGCCGGGCACAGGGAGGGGACTATGGCTACACCTTC
size: NA; V: TRBV7-2; D: TRBD1; J: TRBJ2-1; CDR3: CASSLDRGSEQFF; DNA: TGTGCCAGCAGCTTAGACAGGGGGAGTGAGCAGTTCTTC
size: NA; V: TRBV20-1; D: NA; J: TRBJ2-3; CDR3: CSASNPLANTDTQYF; DNA: TGCAGTGCTAGTAACCCTCTAGCGAACACAGATACGCAGTATTTT
size: NA; V: TRBV5-1; D: TRBD1; J: TRBJ1-3; CDR3: CASSLGTGGNTIYF; DNA: TGCGCCAGCAGCTTGGGGACAGGGGGAAACACCATATATTTT
size: NA; V: TRBV15; D: NA; J: TRBJ2-7; CDR3: CATSSGQPTRIEQYF; DNA: TGTGCCACCAGCAGCGGACAGCCAACTAGAATCGAGCAGTACTTC
size: few; V: TRBV5-1; D: TRBD1; J: TRBJ1-1; CDR3: CASSLSGQGTEAFF; DNA: TGCGCCAGCAGCTTGTCCGGACAGGGGACTGAAGCTTTCTTT
size: NA; V: TRBV5-1; D: NA; J: TRBJ1-6; CDR3: CASSLMGGDSYNSPLHF; DNA: TGCGCCAGCAGCTTAATGGGAGGGGACTCCTATAATTCACCCCTCCACTTT
size: NA; V: TRBV27; D: NA; J: TRBJ1-1; CDR3: CASRPGQMNTEAFF; DNA: TGTGCCAGCAGACCTGGACAGATGAACACTGAAGCTTTCTTT
size: NA; V: TRBV27; D: NA; J: TRBJ1-2; CDR3: CASSPGGGYGYTF; DNA: TGTGCCAGCAGTCCCGGGGGGGGCTATGGCTACACCTTC
size: NA; V: TRBV15; D: TRBD1; J: TRBJ1-4; CDR3: CATSRDRDRNEKLFF; DNA: TGTGCCACCAGCAGAGATAGGGACAGGAATGAAAAACTGTTTTTT
size: NA; V: TRBV6-5; D: TRBD1; J: TRBJ1-2; CDR3: CASRTGGQGDGGYTF; DNA: TGTGCCAGCCGAACGGGGGGACAGGGCGATGGAGGCTACACCTTC
size: NA; V: TRBV4-2; D: NA; J: TRBJ2-5; CDR3: CASSQDGQSQETQYF; DNA: TGTGCCAGCAGCCAAGATGGGCAGTCCCAAGAGACCCAGTACTTC
size: NA; V: TRBV30; D: TRBD2; J: TRBJ2-1; CDR3: CAWSVLGTSEFF; DNA: TGTGCCTGGAGTGTACTCGGGACTAGCGAATTCTTC
size: once; V: TRBV5-1; D: TRBD2; J: TRBJ2-1; CDR3: CASSLGGTTINEQFF; DNA: TGCGCCAGCAGCTTGGGGGGGACTACGATAAATGAGCAGTTCTTC
size: NA; V: TRBV29-1; D: TRBD1; J: TRBJ2-1; CDR3: CSVGGQGALSNEQFF; DNA: TGCAGCGTTGGGGGACAGGGGGCGCTTTCCAATGAGCAGTTCTTC
size: NA; V: TRBV29-1; D: NA; J: TRBJ2-5; CDR3: CSVLPQETQYF; DNA: TGCAGCGTTCTCCCCCAAGAGACCCAGTACTTC
size: NA; V: TRBV7-9; D: TRBD2; J: TRBJ2-5; CDR3: CASSETSGRAGQETQYF; DNA: TGTGCCAGCAGCGAGACTAGCGGGAGAGCCGGTCAAGAGACCCAGTACTTC
size: NA; V: TRBV6-2/TRBV6-3; D: TRBD1; J: TRBJ2-6; CDR3: CASSSGGAGANVLTF; DNA: TGTGCCAGCAGTTCAGGGGGCGCTGGGGCCAACGTCCTGACTTTC
size: NA; V: TRBV6-1; D: TRBD1; J: TRBJ2-7; CDR3: CASSERTGGGEQYF; DNA: TGTGCCAGCAGTGAGCGGACAGGGGGCGGCGAGCAGTACTTC
size: NA; V: TRBV7-9; D: TRBD2; J: TRBJ2-1; CDR3: CASSSGLAGGSSYNEQFF; DNA: TGTGCCAGCAGCTCTGGACTAGCGGGGGGGAGCTCCTACAATGAGCAGTTCTTC
size: NA; V: TRBV18; D: TRBD2; J: TRBJ2-3; CDR3: CASSPLGGRTDTQYF; DNA: TGTGCCAGCTCCCCTTTGGGGGGGAGAACAGATACGCAGTATTTT
size: once; V: TRBV30; D: NA; J: TRBJ2-7; CDR3: CAWSVRKRPAAYEQYF; DNA: TGTGCCTGGAGTGTGAGGAAGAGGCCCGCGGCATACGAGCAGTACTTC
size: NA; V: TRBV7-2; D: TRBD1; J: TRBJ1-2; CDR3: CASSDLGQGYGYTF; DNA: TGTGCCAGCAGCGACCTCGGACAGGGGTATGGCTACACCTTC
size: NA; V: TRBV4-1; D: NA; J: TRBJ1-2; CDR3: CASSQGVTRIGYTF; DNA: TGCGCCAGCAGCCAGGGAGTCACCCGGATTGGCTACACCTTC
size: NA; V: TRBV5-4; D: TRBD1; J: TRBJ1-2; CDR3: CASSLVGDRVYGYTF; DNA: TGTGCCAGCAGCTTGGTCGGGGACAGGGTGTATGGCTACACCTTC
size: once; V: TRBV4-3; D: NA; J: TRBJ2-3; CDR3: CASSQDSISTDTQYF; DNA: TGCGCCAGCAGCCAAGATAGTATTAGCACAGATACGCAGTATTTT
size: NA; V: TRBV27; D: TRBD2; J: TRBJ2-2; CDR3: CASISPSGGSGRPGELFF; DNA: TGTGCCAGCATCTCCCCGAGTGGAGGTAGCGGGAGACCCGGGGAGCTGTTTTTT